Shown below are 4 T cell receptor beta chains from a single sample sequenced in a study of T cell responses to AZD1222 COVID-19 vaccine. Generated by immunoSEQ multiplex PCR, the TCRdb table keeps only in-frame clones and is missing some. The profile shows roughly 200,000 clones, around 90% of them singletons. The starting material was peripheral blood, obtained on day 0 of AZD1222 vaccination. These receptors were taken from an adult in good health.

This chain uses TRBV28 with TRBJ2-7; 10 nucleotides align to TRBD2. V lost 3 bases, J lost 1 base, and 6 bases stayed unmatched. In germline, CDR1 is MDHEN, CDR2 SYDVKM. The CDR3 is made up of 16 amino acids. CDR3 amino acids: CASSLVSGGPSYEQYF. CDR3 nucleotide sequence: TGTGCCAGCAGTTTGGTTAGCGGGGGGCCTTCCTACGAGCAGTACTTC. Based on the CDR3 plus reference TRBV28 and TRBJ2-7, the full variable domain is DVKVTQSSRYLVKRTGEKVFLECVQDMDHENMFWYRQDPGLGLRLIYFSYDVKMKEKGDIPEGYSVSREKKERFSLILESASTNQTSMYLCASSLVSGGPSYEQYFGPGTRLTVT.

The chain combines TRBV3-1 (or the pseudogene TRBV3-2) with TRBJ2-7; 9 bases match TRBD1. The CDR3 sequence is 15 residues long. Germline V gene sequence: CDR1 LGHDT, CDR2 YNNKEL (reference sequence). Germline trimming cut 6 bases from V and 0 bases from J; bases unmatched to any gene: 6. CDR3 in amino acids: CASRPTGGDSYEQYF. The CDR3 DNA follows: TGTGCCAGCAGACCGACAGGGGGGGACTCCTACGAGCAGTACTTC.

The rearrangement uses TRBV5-6 and TRBJ1-6; no clear D. The CDR3 extends over 12 amino acids. Trimming removed 3 bases at V and 11 bases at J, with 9 bases between. CDR1 and CDR2 from the germline V gene are SGHDT and YYEEEE. The CDR3: CASSSGWTPLHF. The CDR3, as DNA: TGTGCCAGCAGCTCGGGATGGACACCCCTCCACTTT.

This clone showed up just a few times. The chain uses TRBV5-6 and TRBJ1-5; D unresolved. The V end lost 1 base, the J end lost 4 bases, and 6 bases lay between the germline ends. The CDR3 covers 13 residues. Germline CDR1 is SGHDT and CDR2 is YYEEEE. The CDR3 loop reads CASSLSGNQPQHF. The DNA for the CDR3 is TGTGCCAGCAGCTTGAGTGGGAATCAGCCCCAGCATTTT.